This TCR beta chain was sequenced during a study of blood T cells in healthy people across ages. General study findings and limits: Observed TCR beta diversity showed a strong correlation with the percentage of naive T cells as measured by flow cytometry. Compared with aged donors, long-lived donors showed fewer expanded clones, suggesting selection.

Total RNA extracted from each sample amounted to at least 6 micrograms. On this clonotype itself: The antigen is not known.

Through a sample-barcoded 5' primer and a J-beta primer mix, a second PCR was run for roughly 7 to 11 cycles. A minimum of 2.5 million CDR3-containing paired-end reads was obtained for each sample. Each CDR3 protein gets one entry after TCRdb re-called the 5' RACE reads with MiXCR. The sample consists of 1,300,000 or so distinct CDR3 sequences, approximately 60% of them appearing once. The germline CDR1 and CDR2 sequences are SGHTA and FQGNSA. Trimming cost V 4 bases and J 6 bases, with 7 bases left between them. CDR3 size: 12 residues. V is TRBV7-2 and J is TRBJ2-1; D not resolved. This TCR derives from a man between 18 and 35 years old in good health. The source material was blood. The CDR3, as DNA: TGTGCCAGCAGCTCCATACGCAATGAGCAGTTCTTC. Its translation: CASSSIRNEQFF.